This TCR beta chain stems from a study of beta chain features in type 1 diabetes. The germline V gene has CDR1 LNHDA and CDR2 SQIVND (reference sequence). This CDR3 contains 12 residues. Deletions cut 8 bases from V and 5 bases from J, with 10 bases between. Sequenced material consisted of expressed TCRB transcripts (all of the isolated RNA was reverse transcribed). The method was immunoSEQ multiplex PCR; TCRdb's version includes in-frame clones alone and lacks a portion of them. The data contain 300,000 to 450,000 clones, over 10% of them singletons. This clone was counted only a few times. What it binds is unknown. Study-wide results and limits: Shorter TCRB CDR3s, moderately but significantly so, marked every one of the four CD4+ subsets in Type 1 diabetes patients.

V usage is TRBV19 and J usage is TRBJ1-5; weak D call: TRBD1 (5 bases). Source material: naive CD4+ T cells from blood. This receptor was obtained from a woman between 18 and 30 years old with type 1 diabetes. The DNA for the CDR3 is TGTGCCAGTGGGGACTTTTATCAGCCCCAGCATTTT. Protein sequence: CASGDFYQPQHF.